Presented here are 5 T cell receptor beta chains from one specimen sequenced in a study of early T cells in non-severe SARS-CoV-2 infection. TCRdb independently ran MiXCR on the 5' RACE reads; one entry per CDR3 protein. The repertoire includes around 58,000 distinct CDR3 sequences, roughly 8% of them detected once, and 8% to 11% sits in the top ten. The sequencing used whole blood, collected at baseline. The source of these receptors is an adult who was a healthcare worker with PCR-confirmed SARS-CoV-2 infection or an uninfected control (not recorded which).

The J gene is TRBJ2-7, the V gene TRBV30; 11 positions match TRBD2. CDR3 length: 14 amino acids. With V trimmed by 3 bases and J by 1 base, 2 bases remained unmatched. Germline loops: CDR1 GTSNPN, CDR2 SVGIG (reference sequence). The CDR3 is CAWSGTSGSYEQYF. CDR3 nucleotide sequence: TGTGCCTGGAGCGGGACTAGCGGATCCTACGAGCAGTACTTC.

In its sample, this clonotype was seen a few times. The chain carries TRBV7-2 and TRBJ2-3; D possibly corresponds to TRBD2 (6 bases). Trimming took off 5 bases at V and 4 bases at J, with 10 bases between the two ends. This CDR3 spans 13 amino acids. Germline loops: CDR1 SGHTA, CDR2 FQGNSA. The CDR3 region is CASSEASADTQYF. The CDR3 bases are TGTGCCAGCAGCGAAGCTAGCGCAGATACGCAGTATTTT.

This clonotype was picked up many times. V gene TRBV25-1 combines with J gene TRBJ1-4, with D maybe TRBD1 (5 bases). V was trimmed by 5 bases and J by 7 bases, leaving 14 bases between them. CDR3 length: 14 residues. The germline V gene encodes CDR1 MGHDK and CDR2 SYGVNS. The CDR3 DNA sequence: TGTGCCAGCAGTCGGGCAGGGATGATTGAAAAACTGTTTTTT. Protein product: CASSRAGMIEKLFF.

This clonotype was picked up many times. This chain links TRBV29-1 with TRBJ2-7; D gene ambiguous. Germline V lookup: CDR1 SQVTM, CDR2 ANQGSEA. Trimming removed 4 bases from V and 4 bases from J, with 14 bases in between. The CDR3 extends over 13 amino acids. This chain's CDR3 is CSVARTLLYEQYF. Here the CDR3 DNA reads TGCAGCGTTGCCAGAACCCTATTATACGAGCAGTACTTC.

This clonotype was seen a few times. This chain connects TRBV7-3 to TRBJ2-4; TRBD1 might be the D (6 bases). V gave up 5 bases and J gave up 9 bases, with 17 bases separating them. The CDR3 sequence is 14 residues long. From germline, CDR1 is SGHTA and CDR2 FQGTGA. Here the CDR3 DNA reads TGTGCCAGCAGCGAAAACAGGGAAAAGGGCATTCAGTACTTC. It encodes CASSENREKGIQYF. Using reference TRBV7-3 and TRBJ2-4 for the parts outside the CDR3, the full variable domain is GAGVSQTPSNKVTEKGKYVELRCDPISGHTALYWYRQSLGQGPEFLIYFQGTGAADDSGLPNDRFFAVRPEGSVSTLKIQRTERGDSAVYLCASSENREKGIQYFGAGTRLSVL.